This T cell receptor (beta chain) was identified in a study of control samples from healthy donors and cancer patients. The data were produced by immunoSEQ multiplex PCR, yet TCRdb's version contains in-frame clones alone and is incomplete. The table includes around 71,000 clones, roughly 86% detected once. Germline V CDR1 and CDR2: MDHEN, SYDVKM. There are 16 residues in the CDR3. Trimming removed 4 bases from V and 6 bases from J, with 19 bases in between. The sequencing input was PBMCs. The chain couples TRBV28 to TRBJ1-3; D is uncertain. This TCR was sampled from a woman in her forties or fifties with head and neck cancer. CDR3 amino acids: CASSSLRRLRENTIYF. DNA of the CDR3: TGTGCCAGCAGTTCCCTCAGGCGCCTAAGGGAAAACACCATATATTTT.